A selection of T cell receptor beta chains follows, all from one sample in a study of blood T cell repertoires in COVID-19. The repertoire was sequenced with immunoSEQ multiplex PCR; TCRdb's copy has only in-frame clones and lacks some. Here the sample spans approximately 120,000 clones, about 94% being singletons. The sequencing sample was made of peripheral blood. Receptors originate from a man aged 45-65 years with COVID-19, enrolled during active disease. Both conserved end residues are part of each CDR3. D genes are given only for firm matches. Rows give clone size only sometimes, using once, few, many, or a class for an expanded clone.

j_gene,d_gene,v_gene,abundance,CDR3aa,CDR3nt
TRBJ1-4,.,TRBV4-1,.,CASSHPVTGRDEKLFF,TGCGCCAGCAGCCATCCCGTGACAGGCCGCGATGAAAAACTGTTTTTT
TRBJ1-1,.,TRBV6-5,.,CASSYARQNTEAFF,TGTGCCAGCAGTTACGCACGACAGAACACTGAAGCTTTCTTT
TRBJ1-5,.,TRBV19,.,CASTNRQENQPQHF,TGTGCCAGTACCAACCGACAGGAAAATCAGCCCCAGCATTTT
TRBJ1-2,TRBD1,TRBV6-1,.,CASSESPRGQGYTF,TGTGCCAGCAGTGAAAGCCCCAGGGGGCAAGGCTACACCTTC
TRBJ2-1,TRBD2,TRBV4-2,.,CASSQGRLAGAEQFF,TGTGCCAGCAGCCAAGGTAGGCTAGCGGGGGCTGAGCAGTTCTTC
TRBJ2-5,.,TRBV11-1,.,CASSAGSTQYF,TGTGCCAGCAGCGCGGGATCAACCCAGTACTTC
TRBJ2-1,TRBD1,TRBV7-8,once,CASSLTTGVNEQFF,TGTGCCAGCAGCTTAACGACAGGGGTCAATGAGCAGTTCTTC
TRBJ1-1,.,TRBV28,.,CASTLDPFRDIANTEAFF,TGTGCCAGCACTCTTGACCCATTCCGGGACATTGCCAACACTGAAGCTTTCTTT
TRBJ2-5,TRBD2,TRBV5-1,.,CASSLAGAGGPPPGTQYF,TGCGCCAGCAGCTTGGCGGGAGCGGGAGGGCCTCCCCCGGGGACCCAGTACTTC
TRBJ2-5,TRBD2,TRBV13,.,CASSLGLAGQETQYF,TGTGCCAGCAGCTTAGGGCTAGCGGGGCAAGAGACCCAGTACTTC
TRBJ2-7,TRBD2,TRBV28,.,CASSPPSGTLREQYF,TGTGCCAGCAGCCCGCCTAGCGGGACCCTACGAGAGCAGTACTTC
TRBJ2-2,.,TRBV7-3,.,CASSLPNGLRGTGELFF,TGTGCCAGCAGCTTACCCAATGGGTTAAGAGGCACCGGGGAGCTGTTTTTT
TRBJ2-1,TRBD2,TRBV9,.,CASSALAGGSYNEQFF,TGTGCCAGCAGCGCCCTAGCGGGAGGTTCCTACAATGAGCAGTTCTTC
TRBJ1-3,TRBD1,TRBV10-3,.,CAISEPRGPGNTIYF,TGTGCCATCAGTGAGCCAAGGGGGCCTGGAAACACCATATATTTT
TRBJ2-5,TRBD2,TRBV6-5,few,CASRLLTSGTETQYF,TGTGCCAGCAGATTACTGACTAGCGGGACGGAGACCCAGTACTTC
TRBJ1-3,TRBD1,TRBV19,.,CASSIGQGGLGNTIYF,TGTGCCAGTAGTATTGGGCAGGGGGGCCTCGGAAACACCATATATTTT
TRBJ2-1,.,TRBV14,.,CASSHGQNSYNEQFF,TGTGCCAGCAGCCACGGACAGAACTCCTACAATGAGCAGTTCTTC
TRBJ2-1,TRBD2,TRBV6-5,.,CAAGGRGLGSGEQFF,TGTGCGGCAGGAGGCAGGGGACTAGGATCTGGTGAGCAGTTCTTC
TRBJ1-6,TRBD1,TRBV19,.,CASSPSGTGANSPLHF,TGTGCCAGTAGTCCCTCAGGGACAGGGGCCAATTCACCCCTCCACTTT
TRBJ1-1,TRBD1,TRBV28,few,CASRRTGANTEAFF,TGTGCCAGCAGACGAACAGGGGCGAACACTGAAGCTTTCTTT
TRBJ2-1,.,TRBV6-5,.,CAGLLAWNEQFF,TGTGCCGGGCTGCTAGCGTGGAATGAGCAGTTCTTC
TRBJ2-7,.,TRBV3-1/TRBV3-2,.,CASSQSSGEQYF,TGTGCCAGCAGCCAATCGAGCGGCGAGCAGTACTTC
TRBJ1-2,.,TRBV28,.,CATHVGDYGYTF,TGTGCCACCCATGTGGGCGACTATGGCTACACCTTC
TRBJ2-2,.,TRBV28,.,CASTFYTGELFF,TGTGCCAGCACCTTTTACACCGGGGAGCTGTTTTTT
TRBJ2-1,TRBD2,TRBV29-1,.,CSAGLAGAGEQFF,TGCAGCGCTGGACTAGCGGGAGCGGGTGAGCAGTTCTTC
TRBJ2-7,TRBD2,TRBV15,.,CATSTWTSGSSYEQYF,TGTGCCACCAGCACCTGGACTAGCGGGAGCTCCTACGAGCAGTACTTC
TRBJ1-1,.,TRBV27,.,CASSPSGLGTEAFF,TGTGCCAGCAGTCCATCAGGGTTAGGAACTGAAGCTTTCTTT
TRBJ1-3,.,TRBV7-8,.,CASSSLGRASSGNTIYF,TGTGCCAGCAGCTCCCTCGGCAGGGCTAGCTCTGGAAACACCATATATTTT
TRBJ2-2,TRBD1,TRBV28,.,CASRGQGIGGELFF,TGTGCCAGCAGAGGACAGGGAATCGGCGGGGAGCTGTTTTTT
TRBJ1-2,TRBD1,TRBV18,.,CASSPNVLTGYYGYTF,TGTGCCAGCTCACCCAATGTATTGACAGGGTACTATGGCTACACCTTC
TRBJ2-5,.,TRBV5-1,.,CASSPGEETQYF,TGCGCCAGCAGCCCCGGGGAAGAGACCCAGTACTTC
TRBJ1-2,.,TRBV7-9,.,CASSLATGRLNYGYTF,TGTGCCAGCAGCTTAGCTACAGGGCGCCTTAACTATGGCTACACCTTC
TRBJ2-5,.,TRBV5-6,.,CASSRGETQYF,TGTGCCAGCTCTAGGGGAGAGACCCAGTACTTC
TRBJ2-1,.,TRBV19,.,CASSMNLASGNEQFF,TGTGCCAGTAGTATGAATCTGGCATCAGGGAATGAGCAGTTCTTC
TRBJ1-1,.,TRBV7-9,.,CASSLGSTEAFF,TGTGCCAGCAGCCTCGGTAGCACTGAAGCTTTCTTT
TRBJ2-2,TRBD1,TRBV11-2,.,CASSQVGTGYGELFF,TGTGCCAGCAGCCAGGTCGGGACAGGGTACGGGGAGCTGTTTTTT
TRBJ2-1,TRBD2,TRBV9,.,CASSVGSGGYNEQFF,TGTGCCAGCAGCGTAGGGAGCGGGGGTTACAATGAGCAGTTCTTC
TRBJ2-3,.,TRBV6-1,.,CASSEVGEGTDTQYF,TGTGCCAGCAGTGAAGTAGGCGAGGGCACAGATACGCAGTATTTT
TRBJ2-2,TRBD2,TRBV6-4,.,CASSETSGFTGELFF,TGTGCCAGCAGTGAGACTAGCGGGTTCACCGGGGAGCTGTTTTTT
TRBJ2-7,TRBD1,TRBV24-1,.,CATSETGYEQYF,TGTGCCACCAGTGAGACAGGGTACGAGCAGTACTTC
TRBJ2-2,TRBD2,TRBV7-2,.,CASSASGNTGELFF,TGTGCCAGCAGCGCTAGCGGGAACACCGGGGAGCTGTTTTTT
TRBJ1-2,TRBD1,TRBV3-1/TRBV3-2,.,CASADRGSNYGYTF,TGTGCCAGCGCTGACAGGGGGTCTAACTATGGCTACACCTTC
TRBJ2-5,.,TRBV5-4,.,CASSLSQRRETQYF,TGTGCCAGCAGCTTGTCCCAGCGAAGGGAGACCCAGTACTTC
TRBJ2-3,.,TRBV2,.,CASSEASGSDTQYF,TGTGCCAGCAGTGAAGCTAGCGGCTCAGATACGCAGTATTTT
TRBJ1-5,.,TRBV2,.,CASSARQNQPQHF,TGTGCCAGCAGCGCCCGACAGAATCAGCCCCAGCATTTT
TRBJ2-1,TRBD2,TRBV7-3,.,CASSLGSLAGGRGYNEQFF,TGTGCCAGCAGCTTAGGTTCGCTAGCGGGAGGGAGGGGGTACAATGAGCAGTTCTTC
TRBJ2-5,.,TRBV10-3,.,CATRTEETQYF,TGTGCCACCCGGACTGAAGAGACCCAGTACTTC
TRBJ2-3,.,TRBV28,.,CARKGVHKGRTDTQYF,TGTGCCAGAAAGGGGGTCCACAAGGGACGCACAGATACGCAGTATTTT
TRBJ2-4,TRBD1,TRBV5-5,.,CASSLLTGPNIQYF,TGTGCCAGCAGCCTTCTGACAGGGCCGAACATTCAGTACTTC
TRBJ1-2,TRBD1,TRBV28,.,CASSQPGQGADGYTF,TGTGCCAGCAGTCAACCGGGACAGGGGGCTGATGGCTACACCTTC
TRBJ2-3,TRBD2,TRBV28,.,CASEAGGSTDTQYF,TGTGCCAGCGAAGCGGGAGGGAGCACAGATACGCAGTATTTT
TRBJ2-5,TRBD2,TRBV9,.,CASSVGGLAGRETQYF,TGTGCCAGCAGCGTAGGGGGACTAGCGGGAAGGGAGACCCAGTACTTC
TRBJ1-2,.,TRBV30,.,CASGTGGNYGYTF,TGTGCCTCGGGGACGGGGGGTAACTATGGCTACACCTTC